This T cell receptor beta chain was documented in a study of cytomegalovirus exposure and HLA in healthy donors. In the PCR, 60 Vbeta and 13 Jbeta primers were used. Libraries were prepared by immunoSEQ multiplex PCR; TCRdb keeps only in-frame clonotypes and omits some of them. The sample consists of some 190,000 clones, just over 75% of them appearing once. Whole-study results and caveats: Likely technical artifact: a cluster of highly shared sequence variants. For most TCR beta V segments, an earlier analysis put the productive rate at about 87% or about 30% of the time. Reportedly, HLA-A and HLA-B alleles of most subjects were accurately predicted from TCR beta.

The CDR3 runs 15 residues. Germline lookup yields CDR1 MNHNS and CDR2 SASEGT. V dropped 8 bases and J dropped 0; count of bases not matched to a gene: 7. Sampled while nominally healthy, donors likely had unrecorded immune exposures. A single count supports this clone. Antigen specificity is unknown. The genes are TRBV6-1 and TRBJ2-3; 8 positions match TRBD2. The specimen was PBMCs. This TCR was sampled from a man aged 18-30 years in good health and CMV-seronegative. The CDR3 region has the DNA TGTGCCAGCGGGCGGGTAGCGGGGAGCACAGATACGCAGTATTTT. Encoded protein: CASGRVAGSTDTQYF.